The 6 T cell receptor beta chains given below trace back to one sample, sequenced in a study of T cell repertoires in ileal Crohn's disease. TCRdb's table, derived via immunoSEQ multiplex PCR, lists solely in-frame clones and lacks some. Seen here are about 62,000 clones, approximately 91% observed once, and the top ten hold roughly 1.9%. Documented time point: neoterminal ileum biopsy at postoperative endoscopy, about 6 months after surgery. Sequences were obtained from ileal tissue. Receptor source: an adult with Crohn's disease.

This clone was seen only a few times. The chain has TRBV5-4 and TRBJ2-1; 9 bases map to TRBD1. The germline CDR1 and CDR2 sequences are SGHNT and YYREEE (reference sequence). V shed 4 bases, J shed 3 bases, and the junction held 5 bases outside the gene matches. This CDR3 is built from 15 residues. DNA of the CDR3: TGTGCCAGCAGCACCGGGACAGGGAACTACAATGAGCAGTTCTTC. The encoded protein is CASSTGTGNYNEQFF.

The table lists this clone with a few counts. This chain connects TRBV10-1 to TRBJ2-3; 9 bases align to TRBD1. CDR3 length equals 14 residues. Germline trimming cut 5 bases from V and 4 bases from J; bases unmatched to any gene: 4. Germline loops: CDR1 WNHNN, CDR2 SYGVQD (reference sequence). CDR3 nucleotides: TGCGCCAGCAGTTTTCGACAGGGGGCAGATACGCAGTATTTT. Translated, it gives CASSFRQGADTQYF.

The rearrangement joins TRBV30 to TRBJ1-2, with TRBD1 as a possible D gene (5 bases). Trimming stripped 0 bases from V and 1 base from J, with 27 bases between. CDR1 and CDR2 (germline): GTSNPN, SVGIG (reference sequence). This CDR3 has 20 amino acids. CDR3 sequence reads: CAWSVEISIWHRLLNYGYTF. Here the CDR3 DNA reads TGTGCCTGGAGTGTTGAAATTAGTATATGGCACAGGCTCCTTAACTATGGCTACACCTTC. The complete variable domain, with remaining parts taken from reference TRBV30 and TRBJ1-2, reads SQTIHQWPATLVQPVGSPLSLECTVEGTSNPNLYWYRQAAGRGLQLLFYSVGIGQISSEVPQNLSASRPQDRQFILSSKKLLLSDSGFYLCAWSVEISIWHRLLNYGYTFGSGTRLTVV.

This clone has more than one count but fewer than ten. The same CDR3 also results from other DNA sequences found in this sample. CDR3 sequence: CASSFTGAGNTIYF. The CDR3 DNA is TGTGCCAGCAGTTTCACAGGGGCTGGAAACACCATATATTTT. The rearrangement uses TRBV2 and TRBJ1-3; TRBD1 matches at 7 bases. The CDR3 is made up of 14 amino acids. Looked up from germline, CDR1 is SNHLY and CDR2 is FYNNEI. Losses at the gene ends were 5 bases for V and 2 bases for J; bases not matched to a gene: 3.

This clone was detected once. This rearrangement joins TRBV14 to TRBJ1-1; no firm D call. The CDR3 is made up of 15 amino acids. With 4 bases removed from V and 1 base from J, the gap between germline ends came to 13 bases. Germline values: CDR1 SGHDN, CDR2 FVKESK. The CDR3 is CASSPRWGGNTEAFF. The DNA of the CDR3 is TGTGCCAGCAGCCCGCGATGGGGAGGGAACACTGAAGCTTTCTTT. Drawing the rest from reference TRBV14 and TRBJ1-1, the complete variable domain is EAGVTQFPSHSVIEKGQTVTLRCDPISGHDNLYWYRRVMGKEIKFLLHFVKESKQDESGMPNNRFLAERTGGTYSTLKVQPAELEDSGVYFCASSPRWGGNTEAFFGQGTRLTVV.

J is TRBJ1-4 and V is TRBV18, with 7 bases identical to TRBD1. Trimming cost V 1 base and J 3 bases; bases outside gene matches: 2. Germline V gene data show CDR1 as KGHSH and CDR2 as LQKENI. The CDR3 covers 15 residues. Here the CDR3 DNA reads TGTGCCAGCTCACCACGACAGGGAGCTAATGAAAAACTGTTTTTT. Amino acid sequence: CASSPRQGANEKLFF. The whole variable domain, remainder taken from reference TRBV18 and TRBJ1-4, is NAGVMQNPRHLVRRRGQEARLRCSPMKGHSHVYWYRQLPEEGLKFMVYLQKENIIDESGMPKERFSAEFPKEGPSILRIQQVVRGDSAAYFCASSPRQGANEKLFFGSGTQLSVL.